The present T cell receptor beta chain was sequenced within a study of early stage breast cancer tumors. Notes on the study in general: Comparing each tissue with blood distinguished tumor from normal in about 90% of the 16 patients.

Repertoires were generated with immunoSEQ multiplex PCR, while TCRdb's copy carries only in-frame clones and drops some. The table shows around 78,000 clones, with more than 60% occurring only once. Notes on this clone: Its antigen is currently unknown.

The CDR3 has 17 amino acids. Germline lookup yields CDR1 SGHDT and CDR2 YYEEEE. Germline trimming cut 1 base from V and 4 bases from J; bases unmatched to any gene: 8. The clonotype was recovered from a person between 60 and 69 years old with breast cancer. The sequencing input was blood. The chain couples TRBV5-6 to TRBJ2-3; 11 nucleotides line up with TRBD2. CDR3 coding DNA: TGTGCCAGCAGCTTGCCGGGTAGCGGGGGGGCTTCAGATACGCAGTATTTT. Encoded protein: CASSLPGSGGASDTQYF.